These 12 T cell receptor beta chains share one sample of origin, sequenced in a study of CD8 T cells in ankylosing spondylitis. Their antigens are not known. TCRdb reprocessed the 5' RACE reads with MiXCR, giving one entry per CDR3 protein. The sample records roughly 220,000 distinct CDR3 sequences, 18% being singletons. Whole-study results and caveats: In ankylosing spondylitis blood, a motif of 7 to 9 highly homologous TCR beta variants appeared characteristic.

Sequencing was done on a sample of blood, either unsorted or a sorted T cell fraction (not recorded which). Receptor source: a male donor with ankylosing spondylitis.

In its sample, this clonotype was seen a few times. The V gene is TRBV20-1, the J gene TRBJ2-7, with D perhaps being TRBD1 or TRBD2 (5 bases each). Trimming pared 0 bases from V and 6 bases from J, leaving 18 bases between. From germline, CDR1 is DFQATT and CDR2 SNEGSKA (reference sequence). CDR3 length: 15 amino acids. CDR3 bases: TGCAGTGCTAGAGATCGAGGGACGGAAATGGGCGAGCAGTACTTC. This translates into CSARDRGTEMGEQYF.

This clonotype was seen at least ten times. The J gene is TRBJ2-7, the V gene TRBV7-9, with 8 bases matching TRBD2. Germline loops: CDR1 SEHNR, CDR2 FQNEAQ (reference sequence). The length of the CDR3 is 15 residues. Trimming took 2 bases from V and 2 from J; bases not matched to a gene: 5. CDR3 residues: CASSLTSGTTYEQYF. CDR3 DNA: TGTGCCAGCAGCTTAACTAGCGGCACAACCTACGAGCAGTACTTC.

The rearrangement links TRBV29-1 to TRBJ2-5, with D unresolved. The V end was cut by 3 bases, the J end by 4 bases, with 6 bases between. CDR1 is SQVTM and CDR2 is ANQGSEA in the germline V gene. The CDR3 loop spans 11 amino acids. CDR3 nucleotides: TGCAGCGTTGAGGGCTTAGAGACCCAGTACTTC. This sequence encodes CSVEGLETQYF.

The chain links TRBV12-3 or TRBV12-4 to TRBJ2-1; 7 bases are shared with TRBD1. V trimming: 5 bases; J trimming: 5 bases; junction bases outside the gene matches: 9. The CDR3 has 15 residues. CDR3 nucleotide sequence: TGTGCCAGCAGTCCGTTAGCGCAGGGGGACAATGAGCAGTTCTTC. This codes for CASSPLAQGDNEQFF.

In its sample, this clonotype was seen a few times. The J gene is TRBJ1-1, the V gene TRBV20-1; a possible D gene is TRBD1 (6 bases). Germline assignment: CDR1 DFQATT and CDR2 SNEGSKA (reference sequence). There are 12 residues in the CDR3. This CDR3 is CREGGGPTEAFF. In DNA form, the CDR3 reads TGCAGAGAAGGGGGGGGCCCCACTGAAGCTTTCTTT.

V usage is TRBV19 and J usage is TRBJ2-7; D gene uncertain. Germline V gene data show CDR1 as LNHDA and CDR2 as SQIVND (reference sequence). Trimming pared 2 bases from V and 5 bases from J, leaving 13 bases between. The CDR3 sequence is 14 residues long. The chain's CDR3 is CASSILLGGDEQYF. Here the CDR3 DNA reads TGTGCCAGTAGTATATTATTGGGTGGCGACGAGCAGTACTTC.

The chain carries TRBV7-2 and TRBJ2-1, with D unresolved. The CDR3 is 17 residues long. Trimming took 0 bases from V and 0 from J, leaving 12 bases between them. Germline-derived CDR1 and CDR2 are SGHTA and FQGNSA. The CDR3: CASSLASATLSYNEQFF. In DNA, the CDR3 is TGTGCCAGCAGCTTAGCGTCGGCTACCCTCTCCTACAATGAGCAGTTCTTC.

This clonotype has a handful of counts. This chain uses TRBV12-3 or TRBV12-4 with TRBJ2-7; no definite D call. The V gene lost 7 bases and the J gene lost 2 bases, with 12 bases spanning the gap. The CDR3 runs to 13 residues. This CDR3 reads CASTQGDTYEQYF. The CDR3 DNA reads TGTGCCAGCACGCAAGGCGATACCTACGAGCAGTACTTC.

The chain joins TRBV27 to TRBJ1-1; D is ambiguous. The CDR3 has 15 residues. Germline CDR1 MNHEY, CDR2 SMNVEV (reference sequence). Trimming removed 6 bases at V and 0 bases at J, with 14 bases between. CDR3 sequence (DNA): TGTGCCAGCAGCCCTATACTGGGCCTGAACACTGAAGCTTTCTTT. The encoded protein is CASSPILGLNTEAFF.

The J gene is TRBJ2-7, the V gene TRBV18; TRBD1 or TRBD2 may be the D gene (5 bases each). Germline CDR1 reads KGHSH; CDR2 reads LQKENI. The V gene lost 0 bases and the J gene lost 2 bases, with 11 bases spanning the gap. CDR3 length equals 15 residues. CDR3 amino acids: CASSPPGAFPYEQYF. The CDR3, as DNA: TGTGCCAGCTCACCACCCGGGGCTTTCCCCTACGAGCAGTACTTC.

This clonotype appeared a few times. This chain joins TRBV12-3 or TRBV12-4 and TRBJ2-5; a possible D gene is TRBD1 (5 bases). Trimming pared 6 bases from V and 3 bases from J, leaving 17 bases between. This CDR3 is 15 amino acids long. CDR3 sequence reads: CASSPFPGWEETQYF. For the CDR3, the DNA is TGTGCCAGCAGCCCCTTTCCAGGGTGGGAAGAGACCCAGTACTTC.

This clonotype has more than one count but fewer than ten. Here the CDR3 DNA reads TGTGCCAGCAGTTACTCATCGACAGGGGGTACCTTACTCCTCCACTTT. This sequence encodes CASSYSSTGGTLLLHF. The V gene is TRBV6-5, the J gene TRBJ1-6; 9 nucleotides align to TRBD1. Germline V lookup: CDR1 MNHEY, CDR2 SVGAGI. The V and J ends lost 0 bases and 15 bases, in that order; junction bases with no gene match: 12. CDR3 length: 16 residues.